Shown below are 27 T cell receptor beta chains from a single sample sequenced in a study of OX40 agonist ivuxolimab in advanced cancers. This table comes from immunoSEQ multiplex PCR, and its TCRdb copy is limited to in-frame clones, with some not included. Of about 60,000 clones in the sample, 86% were seen once. The input for sequencing was CD4+ or CD8+ T cells sorted from blood, taken in a trial of the OX40 agonist ivuxolimab. Receptor source: an adult with an advanced solid tumor such as melanoma, head and neck, liver or kidney cancer.

This chain joins TRBV15 and TRBJ2-7, with D possibly being TRBD1 or TRBD2 (5 bases each). Trimming left V 0 bases short and J 5 bases short, with 14 bases between. The CDR3 sequence is 15 residues long. Looked up from germline, CDR1 is LNHNV and CDR2 is YYDKDF (reference sequence). CDR3 residues: CATSRDRGEANEQYF. The CDR3 DNA reads TGTGCCACCAGCAGAGATAGGGGAGAAGCCAACGAGCAGTACTTC.

The chain's CDR3 is CSVHGGAPVYEQYF. The CDR3 DNA follows: TGCAGCGTTCACGGGGGGGCTCCCGTTTACGAGCAGTACTTC. This rearrangement joins TRBV29-1 to TRBJ2-7; 8 nucleotides agree with TRBD2. V lost 5 bases, J lost 4 bases, and 10 bases stayed unmatched. The CDR3 extends over 14 amino acids. Germline values: CDR1 SQVTM, CDR2 ANQGSEA.

The rearrangement links TRBV11-2 to TRBJ2-3; TRBD1 aligns across 11 bases. The J segment lost 4 bases and the V segment lost 0 bases, leaving 3 bases of the junction unmatched. The length of the CDR3 is 16 residues. The V gene's germline CDR1 is SGHAT and CDR2 FQNNGV. CDR3 in amino acids: CASSLEGDRGADTQYF. CDR3 DNA sequence: TGTGCCAGCAGCTTAGAGGGGGACAGGGGGGCAGATACGCAGTATTTT.

The CDR3 sequence is CASSGNQPQHF. The CDR3 nucleotides are TGTGCCAGCAGCGGCAATCAGCCCCAGCATTTT. The V gene is TRBV28, the J gene TRBJ1-5; D is undetermined. The CDR3 has 11 residues. Looked up from germline, CDR1 is MDHEN and CDR2 is SYDVKM. V dropped 6 bases and J dropped 2 bases, with 2 bases sitting between them.

The chain couples TRBV2 to TRBJ1-5; D may be TRBD1 (6 bases). The CDR3 is 14 amino acids. Germline CDR1 reads SNHLY; CDR2 reads FYNNEI. V gave up 7 bases and J gave up 6 bases, with 16 bases separating them. The CDR3 region has the DNA TGTGCCAGCAAGGCCCTAGCAGGGGCTCAGCCCCAGCATTTT. As protein: CASKALAGAQPQHF. Together with reference TRBV2 and TRBJ1-5, the CDR3 gives the full variable domain: EPEVTQTPSHQVTQMGQEVILRCVPISNHLYFYWYRQILGQKVEFLVSFYNNEISEKSEIFDDQFSVERPDGSNFTLKIRSTKLEDSAMYFCASKALAGAQPQHFGDGTRLSIL.

This clone was counted once. A read error may produce the germline difference seen at one junction end. The chain employs TRBV28 and TRBJ2-3; D not resolved. Per the germline V gene, CDR1 is MDHEN and CDR2 is SYDVKM. The length of the CDR3 is 15 residues. This chain's CDR3 is CAGSFGQVIKDTQYF. The CDR3 DNA reads as TGTGCCGGCAGTTTCGGTCAGGTAATAAAAGATACGCAGTATTTT.

V usage is TRBV14 and J usage is TRBJ2-5, with 10 positions matching TRBD2. The CDR3 length is 15 residues. Germline trimming cut 2 bases from V and 4 bases from J; bases unmatched to any gene: 4. Germline V gene sequence: CDR1 SGHDN, CDR2 FVKESK. The CDR3 sequence: CASSQSGGARETQYF. The CDR3 bases are TGTGCCAGCAGCCAAAGCGGGGGGGCACGAGAGACCCAGTACTTC.

The chain has TRBV7-3 and TRBJ2-2, with TRBD2 as a possible D gene (6 bases). With 5 bases removed from V and 5 bases from J, the gap between germline ends came to 18 bases. The V gene's germline CDR1 is SGHTA and CDR2 FQGTGA. This CDR3 contains 16 residues. The CDR3 nucleotides are TGTGCCAGCAGCCGATTAGGGACTCCGGGGACCGGGGAGCTGTTTTTT. Translation: CASSRLGTPGTGELFF.

The CDR3 DNA sequence: TGTGCCACCAGCAGTCGCCGCCGGGCAGGGGACTATGGCTACACCTTC. Translating it yields CATSSRRRAGDYGYTF. The chain links TRBV15 to TRBJ1-2; D might be TRBD1 (6 bases). V was clipped by 3 bases and J by 3 bases, with 17 bases between them. The CDR3 has 16 amino acids. Germline assignment: CDR1 LNHNV and CDR2 YYDKDF (reference sequence).

The chain uses TRBV2 and TRBJ1-1; maybe TRBD1 (5 bases). CDR3 length: 15 amino acids. Germline-derived CDR1 and CDR2 are SNHLY and FYNNEI. Trimming removed 3 bases from V and 4 bases from J, with 15 bases in between. CDR3 sequence reads: CASSEWDGGGTEAFF. The CDR3 DNA reads as TGTGCCAGCAGTGAGTGGGACGGTGGTGGCACTGAAGCTTTCTTT.

Note on this clone: Other nucleotide sequences in the sample specify the same CDR3. The V gene is TRBV27, the J gene TRBJ2-6; D remains ambiguous. The germline V and J ends were trimmed by 4 bases and 4 bases, with 5 bases remaining between them. This CDR3 spans 13 amino acids. Germline V gives CDR1 MNHEY, CDR2 SMNVEV (reference sequence). The CDR3 loop reads CASSSSGANVLTF. For the CDR3, the DNA is TGTGCCAGCAGTTCCTCAGGGGCCAACGTCCTGACTTTC. Supplemented by reference TRBV27 and TRBJ2-6, the full variable domain reads EAQVTQNPRYLITVTGKKLTVTCSQNMNHEYMSWYRQDPGLGLRQIYYSMNVEVTDKGDVPEGYKVSRKEKRNFPLILESPSPNQTSLYFCASSSSGANVLTFGAGSRLTVL.

DNA of the CDR3: TGTGCCAGCAGCTTTGGAGGGCATCAGCCCCAGCATTTT. This encodes CASSFGGHQPQHF. The chain links TRBV7-2 to TRBJ1-5, with D unclear. The CDR3 is made up of 13 amino acids. Germline lookup yields CDR1 SGHTA and CDR2 FQGNSA. V dropped 3 bases and J dropped 5 bases, with 8 bases sitting between them.

The rearrangement joins TRBV7-2 to TRBJ1-2; the D gene is possibly TRBD1 (6 bases). V dropped 0 bases and J dropped 6 bases, with 11 bases sitting between them. The CDR3 extends over 14 amino acids. Germline assignment: CDR1 SGHTA and CDR2 FQGNSA. CDR3 region: CASSLAAGANGYTF. The CDR3 DNA is TGTGCCAGCAGCTTAGCGGCAGGGGCAAATGGCTACACCTTC.

The V call is TRBV7-3, the J call TRBJ2-3, with TRBD2 identical over 7 bases. J gave up 6 bases and V 7 bases, and 10 bases lay outside the gene matches. CDR3 size: 14 residues. CDR1 is SGHTA, CDR2 FQGTGA, per germline. The CDR3 loop is CASNAGDPRDTQYF. CDR3 DNA: TGTGCCAGCAACGCGGGGGACCCTAGGGATACGCAGTATTTT.

The J gene is TRBJ1-1, the V gene TRBV18; 8 bases agree with TRBD1. The ends lost 6 bases at V and 5 bases at J; junction bases unmatched: 8. Per the germline V gene, CDR1 is KGHSH and CDR2 is LQKENI. CDR3 size: 14 residues. The CDR3, as DNA: TGTGCCAGCTCTCGCGCAGGGGGCCAAACTGAAGCTTTCTTT. This encodes CASSRAGGQTEAFF. Supplemented by reference TRBV18 and TRBJ1-1, the full variable domain reads NAGVMQNPRHLVRRRGQEARLRCSPMKGHSHVYWYRQLPEEGLKFMVYLQKENIIDESGMPKERFSAEFPKEGPSILRIQQVVRGDSAAYFCASSRAGGQTEAFFGQGTRLTVV.

The chain recombines TRBV7-3 with TRBJ2-1; 10 bases line up with TRBD2. Germline V lookup: CDR1 SGHTA, CDR2 FQGTGA. V shed 3 bases and J 5 bases; nucleotides not matched to a gene: 4. The CDR3 is 15 residues long. The CDR3 protein is CASSFSGGEHNEQFF. CDR3 DNA: TGTGCCAGCAGCTTCAGCGGGGGGGAACACAATGAGCAGTTCTTC.

J is TRBJ1-4 and V is TRBV9; the match to TRBD1 covers 7 bases. This CDR3 has 14 amino acids. Germline CDR1 and CDR2: SGDLS and YYNGEE. Trimming took 0 bases from V and 4 from J; bases not matched to a gene: 0. The CDR3 bases are TGTGCCAGCAGCGTAGGACAGGGTAATGAAAAACTGTTTTTT. Its protein is CASSVGQGNEKLFF.

The V gene is TRBV10-3, the J gene TRBJ1-2, with D maybe TRBD1 (6 bases). The CDR3 runs 14 residues. V shed 6 bases and J shed 9 bases, with 20 bases lying between them. CDR1 ENHRY and CDR2 SYGVKD come from the germline V gene. DNA for the CDR3: TGTGCCATCAGCCGAGTCTTGGACAGTTTCAGCTACACCTTC. Protein sequence: CAISRVLDSFSYTF.

This chain links TRBV7-2 with TRBJ2-7, with 7 bases aligning to TRBD1. Germline assignment: CDR1 SGHTA and CDR2 FQGNSA. V lost 3 bases and J lost 2; bases outside the gene matches: 4. CDR3 length: 14 amino acids. The CDR3 nucleotides are TGTGCCAGCAGCTTCACAGGGGTAACCTACGAGCAGTACTTC. Its protein is CASSFTGVTYEQYF.

The chain employs TRBV4-2 and TRBJ2-2; the D is unclear. From germline, CDR1 is LGHNA and CDR2 YNFKEQ. V dropped 4 bases and J dropped 0 bases, with 12 bases sitting between them. The CDR3 runs to 16 residues. The CDR3 protein is CASSRVGAANTGELFF. In nucleotides, the CDR3 is TGTGCCAGCAGCCGGGTAGGAGCCGCGAACACCGGGGAGCTGTTTTTT.

The chain couples TRBV6-6 to TRBJ2-7; TRBD1 aligns across 7 bases. V gave up 0 bases and J gave up 0 bases; unmatched junction bases: 2. This CDR3 is 15 amino acids long. Germline lookup yields CDR1 MNHNY and CDR2 SVGAGI (reference sequence). CDR3 sequence: CASSYSWDSSYEQYF. The CDR3 nucleotides are TGTGCCAGCAGTTACTCTTGGGACAGCTCCTACGAGCAGTACTTC.

This clone has only a few counts. The rearrangement links TRBV10-3 to TRBJ1-5, with no clear D. CDR3 size: 12 residues. V lost 10 bases, J lost 5 bases, and 12 bases lay in between. Germline loops: CDR1 ENHRY, CDR2 SYGVKD. The CDR3 DNA sequence: TGTGCCACCTGTGTAGGTGATCAGCCCCAGCATTTT. Its protein product is CATCVGDQPQHF.

In regard to this clone: Other DNA sequences within the sample encode an identical CDR3. The chain is built from TRBV7-2 and TRBJ2-1; possible D gene TRBD2, 7 bases. Germline lookup yields CDR1 SGHTA and CDR2 FQGNSA. The CDR3 is 17 amino acids. The ends were cut back, 5 bases at V and 7 bases at J, with 24 bases in the middle. The CDR3 coding sequence is TGTGCCAGCAGCACCAGACTAGGGGGGCGGGGGAGGAATGAGCAGTTCTTC. Translation gives CASSTRLGGRGRNEQFF.

V usage is TRBV5-1 and J usage is TRBJ2-2, with D uncertain. Trimming shortened V by 1 base and J by 2 bases, and 0 bases separated the two germline ends. The CDR3 loop spans 12 amino acids. Germline CDR1 is SGHRS and CDR2 is YFSETQ. CDR3 region: CASSLNTGELFF. The CDR3 DNA reads TGCGCCAGCAGCTTGAACACCGGGGAGCTGTTTTTT.

This clone was counted once. The J gene is TRBJ2-2, the V gene TRBV29-1, with 7 positions matching TRBD1. This CDR3 has 12 residues. Losses at the gene ends were 6 bases for V and 7 bases for J; bases not matched to a gene: 5. Germline V gene lookup returns CDR1 SQVTM and CDR2 ANQGSEA. The CDR3 DNA reads as TGCAGCGTGGAGCCAGGGGGCGGGGAGCTGTTTTTT. Protein sequence: CSVEPGGGELFF.

CDR3 loop: CASSLDVGPYEQFF. CDR3 nucleotides: TGTGCCAGCAGCTTAGATGTAGGGCCGTACGAGCAGTTCTTC. The chain combines TRBV7-9 with TRBJ2-1; D not resolved. Germline CDR1 is SEHNR and CDR2 is FQNEAQ (reference sequence). V was cut by 1 base and J by 10 bases, with 14 bases left in between. The CDR3 is 14 amino acids.

The chain joins TRBV4-3 to TRBJ1-5, with a possible D match to TRBD1 (5 bases). V lost 5 bases and J 5 bases, leaving 16 bases between the germline ends. The CDR3 totals 15 residues. CDR1 LGHNA and CDR2 YSLEER come from the germline V gene. CDR3 nucleotide sequence: TGCGCCAGCAGCTCCGGGGCCCGCGGGGATCAGCCCCAGCATTTT. This gives the protein CASSSGARGDQPQHF.